This T cell receptor beta chain was sequenced during a study of cytomegalovirus exposure and HLA in healthy donors. Study-wide results and caveats: Reported performance of the classifier showed diagnosis of cytomegalovirus status with high specificity and sensitivity.

V lost 6 bases and J lost 0; bases outside the gene matches: 6. Germline CDR1 and CDR2: SGHAT and FQNNGV. The CDR3 sequence is 17 residues long. Remarks on this clone: The antigen is undetermined.

TCRdb's copy holds only in-frame clones and misses some; the assay was immunoSEQ multiplex PCR. The table shows fewer than 400,000 clones, with 70% to 90% occurring only once. Donors came from a validation cohort of approximately 110 subjects, distinct from the first 666-subject cohort. J is TRBJ2-3 and V is TRBV11-2; 13 nucleotides line up with TRBD2. The material sequenced was PBMCs. The sequence was obtained from a man younger than 45 in good health and CMV-seronegative. The CDR3 nucleotides are TGTGCCAGCAGTTCCACTAGCGGGGGGGCTAGCACAGATACGCAGTATTTT. Translating gives CASSSTSGGASTDTQYF.